This T cell receptor (beta chain) was found in a study of blood T cell repertoires in COVID-19. The overall study: Sites in the United States, Italy and Spain provided acute and convalescent COVID-19 samples. PBMCs, B-cell-depleted T cells, or T cells were the source of the cDNA or gDNA that made up the material.

How the authors handled the data: Estimates of nucleated cell counts were drawn from the amplification of reference gene primers. Profiled with immunoSEQ multiplex PCR; TCRdb holds only in-frame clones, not every one. For V, J and clone size, that table is used; D and trimming come from the DNA. The sample yields about 180,000 clones, approximately 85% seen once. Germline CDR1 LNHDA, CDR2 SQIVND (reference sequence). The germline V and J ends were trimmed by 6 bases and 10 bases, with 16 bases remaining between them. The CDR3 runs 14 residues. The source of this sequence is a woman older than 75 with acute or convalescent COVID-19. The chain links TRBV19 to TRBJ1-6; tentative D call: TRBD1 (6 bases). Sequencing was performed on peripheral blood. The CDR3 is CASSLRDTSSPLHF. The CDR3 coding sequence is TGTGCCAGTAGCCTTAGGGACACGAGCTCACCCCTCCACTTT. The variable domain in full, completed from reference TRBV19 and TRBJ1-6, reads DGGITQSPKYLFRKEGQNVTLSCEQNLNHDAMYWYRQDPGQGLRLIYYSQIVNDFQKGDIAEGYSVSREKKESFPLTVTSAQKNPTAFYLCASSLRDTSSPLHFGNGTRLTVT.